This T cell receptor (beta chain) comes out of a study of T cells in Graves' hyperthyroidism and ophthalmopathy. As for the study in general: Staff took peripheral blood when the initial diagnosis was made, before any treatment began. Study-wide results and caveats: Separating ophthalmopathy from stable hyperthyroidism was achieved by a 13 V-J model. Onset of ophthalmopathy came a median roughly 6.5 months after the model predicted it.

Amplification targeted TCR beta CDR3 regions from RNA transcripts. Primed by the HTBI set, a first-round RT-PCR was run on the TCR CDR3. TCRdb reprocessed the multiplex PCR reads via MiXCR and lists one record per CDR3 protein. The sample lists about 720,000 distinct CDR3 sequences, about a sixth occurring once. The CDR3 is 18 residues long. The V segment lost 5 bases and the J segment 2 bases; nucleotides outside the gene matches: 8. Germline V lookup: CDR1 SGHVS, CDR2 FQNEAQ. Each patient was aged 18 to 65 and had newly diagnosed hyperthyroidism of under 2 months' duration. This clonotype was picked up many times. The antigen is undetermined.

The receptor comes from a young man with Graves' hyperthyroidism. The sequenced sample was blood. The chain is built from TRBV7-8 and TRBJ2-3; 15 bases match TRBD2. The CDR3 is CASSLGLAGGRFTDTQYF. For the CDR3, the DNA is TGTGCCAGCAGCCTCGGACTAGCGGGAGGGCGGTTCACAGATACGCAGTATTTT. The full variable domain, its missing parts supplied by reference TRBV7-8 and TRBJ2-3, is GAGVSQSPRYKVAKRGQDVALRCDPISGHVSLFWYQQALGQGPEFLTYFQNEAQLDKSGLPSDRFFAERPEGSVSTLKIQRTQQEDSAVYLCASSLGLAGGRFTDTQYFGPGTRLTVL.